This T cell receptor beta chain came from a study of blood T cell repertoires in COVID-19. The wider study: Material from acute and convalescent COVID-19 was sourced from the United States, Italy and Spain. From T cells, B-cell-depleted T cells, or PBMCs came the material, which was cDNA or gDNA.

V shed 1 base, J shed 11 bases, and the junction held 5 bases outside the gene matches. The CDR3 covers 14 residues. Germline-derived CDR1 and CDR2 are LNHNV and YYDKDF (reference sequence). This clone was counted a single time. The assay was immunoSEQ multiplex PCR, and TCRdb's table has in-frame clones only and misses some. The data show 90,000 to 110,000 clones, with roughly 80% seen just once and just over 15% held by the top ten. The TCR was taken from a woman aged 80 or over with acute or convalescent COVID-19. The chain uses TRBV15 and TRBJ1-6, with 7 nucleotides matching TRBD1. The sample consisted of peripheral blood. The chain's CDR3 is CATSRVQGIPPLHF. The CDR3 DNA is TGTGCCACCAGCAGAGTACAGGGGATCCCACCCCTCCACTTT. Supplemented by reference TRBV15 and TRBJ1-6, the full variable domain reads DAMVIQNPRYQVTQFGKPVTLSCSQTLNHNVMYWYQQKSSQAPKLLFHYYDKDFNNEADTPDNFQSRRPNTSFCFLDIRSPGLGDTAMYLCATSRVQGIPPLHFGNGTRLTVT.